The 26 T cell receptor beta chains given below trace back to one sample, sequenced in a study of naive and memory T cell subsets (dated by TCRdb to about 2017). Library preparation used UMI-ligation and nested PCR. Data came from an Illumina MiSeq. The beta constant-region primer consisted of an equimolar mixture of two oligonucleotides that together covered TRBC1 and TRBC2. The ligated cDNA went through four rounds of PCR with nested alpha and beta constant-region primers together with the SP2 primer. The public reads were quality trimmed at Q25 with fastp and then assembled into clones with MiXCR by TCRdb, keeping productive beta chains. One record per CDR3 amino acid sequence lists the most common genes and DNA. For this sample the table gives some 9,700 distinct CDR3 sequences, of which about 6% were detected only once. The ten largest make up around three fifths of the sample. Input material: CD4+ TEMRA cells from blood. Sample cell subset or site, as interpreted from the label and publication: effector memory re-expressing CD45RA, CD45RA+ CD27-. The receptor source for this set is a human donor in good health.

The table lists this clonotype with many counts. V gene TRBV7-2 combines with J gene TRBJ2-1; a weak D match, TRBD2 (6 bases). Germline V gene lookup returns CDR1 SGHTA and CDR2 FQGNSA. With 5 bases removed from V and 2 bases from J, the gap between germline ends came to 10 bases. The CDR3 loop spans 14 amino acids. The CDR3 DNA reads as TGTGCCAGCAGCCGGGGACTTCCCTACAATGAGCAGTTCTTC. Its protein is CASSRGLPYNEQFF.

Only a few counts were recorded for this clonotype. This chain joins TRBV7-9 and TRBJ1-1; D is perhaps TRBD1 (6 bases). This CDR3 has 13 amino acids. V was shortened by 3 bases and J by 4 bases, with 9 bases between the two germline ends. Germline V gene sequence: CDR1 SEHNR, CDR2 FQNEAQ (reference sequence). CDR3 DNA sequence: TGTGCCAGCAGCTTTTGGGGGCCCACTGAAGCTTTCTTT. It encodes CASSFWGPTEAFF.

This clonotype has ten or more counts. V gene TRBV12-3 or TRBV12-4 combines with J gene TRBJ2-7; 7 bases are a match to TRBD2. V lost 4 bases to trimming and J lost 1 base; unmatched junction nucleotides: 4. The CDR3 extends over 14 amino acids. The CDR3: CASSSSGGSYEQYF. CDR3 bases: TGTGCCAGCAGTTCTAGCGGAGGGTCCTACGAGCAGTACTTC.

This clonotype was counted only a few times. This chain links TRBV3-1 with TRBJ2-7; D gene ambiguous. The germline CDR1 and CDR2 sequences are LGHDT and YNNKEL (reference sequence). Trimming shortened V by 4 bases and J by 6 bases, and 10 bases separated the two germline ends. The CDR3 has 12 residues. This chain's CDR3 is CASSPASGEQYF. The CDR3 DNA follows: TGTGCCAGCAGCCCAGCTTCTGGCGAGCAGTACTTC.

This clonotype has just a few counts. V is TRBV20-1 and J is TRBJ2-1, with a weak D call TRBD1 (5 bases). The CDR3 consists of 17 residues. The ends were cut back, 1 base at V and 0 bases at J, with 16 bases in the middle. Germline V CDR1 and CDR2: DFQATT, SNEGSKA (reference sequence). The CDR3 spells CSARGVAGPLSYNEQFF. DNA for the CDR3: TGCAGTGCTAGAGGGGTCGCAGGGCCCCTCTCCTACAATGAGCAGTTCTTC.

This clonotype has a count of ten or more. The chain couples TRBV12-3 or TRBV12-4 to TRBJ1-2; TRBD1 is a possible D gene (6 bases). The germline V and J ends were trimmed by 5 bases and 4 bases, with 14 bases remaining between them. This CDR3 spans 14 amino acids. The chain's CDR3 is CASSPRGMSYGYTF. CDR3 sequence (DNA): TGTGCCAGCAGTCCCAGGGGAATGTCCTATGGCTACACCTTC.

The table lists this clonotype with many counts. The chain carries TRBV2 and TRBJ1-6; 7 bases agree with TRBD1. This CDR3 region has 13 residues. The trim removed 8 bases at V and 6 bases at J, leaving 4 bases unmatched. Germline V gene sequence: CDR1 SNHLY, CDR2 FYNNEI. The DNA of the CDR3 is TGTGCCAGCCGACAGGGCCGTAATTCACCCCTCCACTTT. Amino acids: CASRQGRNSPLHF. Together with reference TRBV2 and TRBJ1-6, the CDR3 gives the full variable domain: EPEVTQTPSHQVTQMGQEVILRCVPISNHLYFYWYRQILGQKVEFLVSFYNNEISEKSEIFDDQFSVERPDGSNFTLKIRSTKLEDSAMYFCASRQGRNSPLHFGNGTRLTVT.

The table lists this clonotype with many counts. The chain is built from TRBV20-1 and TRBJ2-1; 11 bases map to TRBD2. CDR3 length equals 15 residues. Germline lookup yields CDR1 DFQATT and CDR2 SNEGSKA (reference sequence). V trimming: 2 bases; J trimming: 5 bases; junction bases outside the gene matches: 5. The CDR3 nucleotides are TGCAGTGCTAGAAATCTAGCGGGGGGCCACAATGAGCAGTTCTTC. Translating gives CSARNLAGGHNEQFF.

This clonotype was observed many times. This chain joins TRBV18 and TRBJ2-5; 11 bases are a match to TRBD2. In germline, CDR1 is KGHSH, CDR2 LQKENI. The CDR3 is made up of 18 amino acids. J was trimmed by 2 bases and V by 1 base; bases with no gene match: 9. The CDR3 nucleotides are TGTGCCAGCTCACCACGGGTAGCGGGAGGGCCCGGACAAGAGACCCAGTACTTC. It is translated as CASSPRVAGGPGQETQYF.

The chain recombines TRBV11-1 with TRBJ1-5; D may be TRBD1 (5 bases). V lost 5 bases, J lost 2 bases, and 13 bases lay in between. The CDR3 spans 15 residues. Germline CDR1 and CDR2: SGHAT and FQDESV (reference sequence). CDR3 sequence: CASSPQGSGNQPQHF. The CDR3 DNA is TGTGCCAGCAGCCCCCAGGGTAGTGGCAATCAGCCCCAGCATTTT.

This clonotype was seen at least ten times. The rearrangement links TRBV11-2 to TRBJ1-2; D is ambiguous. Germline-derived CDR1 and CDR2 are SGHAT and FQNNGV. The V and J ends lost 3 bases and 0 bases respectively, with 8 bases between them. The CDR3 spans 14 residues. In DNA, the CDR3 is TGTGCCAGCAGCTTGGGCGTCCCTAACTATGGCTACACCTTC. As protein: CASSLGVPNYGYTF.

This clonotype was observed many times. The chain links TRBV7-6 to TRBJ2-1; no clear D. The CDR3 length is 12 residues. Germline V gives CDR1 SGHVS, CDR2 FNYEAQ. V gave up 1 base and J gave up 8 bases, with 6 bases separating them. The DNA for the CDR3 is TGTGCCAGCAGCTTAGGGTCCTATGAGCAGTTCTTC. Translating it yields CASSLGSYEQFF. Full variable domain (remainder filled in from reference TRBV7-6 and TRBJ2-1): GAGVSQSPRYKVTKRGQDVALRCDPISGHVSLYWYRQALGQGPEFLTYFNYEAQQDKSGLPNDRFSAERPEGSISTLTIQRTEQRDSAMYRCASSLGSYEQFFGPGTRLTVL.

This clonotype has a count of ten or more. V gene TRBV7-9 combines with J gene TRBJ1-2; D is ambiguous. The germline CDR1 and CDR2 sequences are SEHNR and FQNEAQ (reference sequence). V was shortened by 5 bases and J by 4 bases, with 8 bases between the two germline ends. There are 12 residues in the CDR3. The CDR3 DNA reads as TGTGCCAGCAGCCACGAGGCCTATGGCTACACCTTC. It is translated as CASSHEAYGYTF.

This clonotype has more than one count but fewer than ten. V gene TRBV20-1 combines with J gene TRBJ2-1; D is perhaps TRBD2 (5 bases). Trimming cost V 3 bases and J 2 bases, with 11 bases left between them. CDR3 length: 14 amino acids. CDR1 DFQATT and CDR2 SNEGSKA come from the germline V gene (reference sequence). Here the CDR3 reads CSASASGPYNEQFF. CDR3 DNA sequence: TGCAGTGCTAGTGCGAGCGGCCCCTACAATGAGCAGTTCTTC.

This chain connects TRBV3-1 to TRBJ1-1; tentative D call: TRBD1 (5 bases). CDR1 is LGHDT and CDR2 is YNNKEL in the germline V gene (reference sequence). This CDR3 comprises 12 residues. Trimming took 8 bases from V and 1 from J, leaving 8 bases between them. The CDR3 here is CASPRENTEAFF. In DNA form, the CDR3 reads TGTGCCAGCCCCAGGGAGAACACTGAAGCTTTCTTT.

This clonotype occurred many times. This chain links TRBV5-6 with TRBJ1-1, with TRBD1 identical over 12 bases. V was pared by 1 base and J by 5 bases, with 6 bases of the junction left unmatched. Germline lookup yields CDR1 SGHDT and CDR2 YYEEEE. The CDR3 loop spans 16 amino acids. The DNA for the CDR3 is TGTGCCAGCAGCTTGCTTGGGACAGGGGGCCAGACTGAAGCTTTCTTT. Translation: CASSLLGTGGQTEAFF. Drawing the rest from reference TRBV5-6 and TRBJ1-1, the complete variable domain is DAGVTQSPTHLIKTRGQQVTLRCSPKSGHDTVSWYQQALGQGPQFIFQYYEEEERQRGNFPDRFSGHQFPNYSSELNVNALLLGDSALYLCASSLLGTGGQTEAFFGQGTRLTVV.

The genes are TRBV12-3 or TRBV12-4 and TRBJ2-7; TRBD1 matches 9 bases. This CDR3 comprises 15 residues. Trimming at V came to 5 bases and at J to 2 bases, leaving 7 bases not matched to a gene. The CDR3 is CASSPGQGFAYEQYF. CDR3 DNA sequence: TGTGCCAGCAGTCCCGGACAGGGGTTCGCCTACGAGCAGTACTTC.

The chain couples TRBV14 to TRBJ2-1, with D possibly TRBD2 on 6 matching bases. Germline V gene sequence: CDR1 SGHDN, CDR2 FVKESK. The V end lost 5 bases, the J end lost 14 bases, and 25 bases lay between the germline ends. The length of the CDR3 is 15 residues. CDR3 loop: CASSTNLDTPGVEFF. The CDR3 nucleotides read TGTGCCAGCAGCACGAACCTAGACACCCCGGGGGTCGAGTTCTTC.

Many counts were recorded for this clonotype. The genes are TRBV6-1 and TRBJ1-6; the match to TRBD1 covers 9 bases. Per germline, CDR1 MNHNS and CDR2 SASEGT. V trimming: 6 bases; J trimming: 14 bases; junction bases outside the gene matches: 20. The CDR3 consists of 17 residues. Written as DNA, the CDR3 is TGTGCCAGCAGCGGATCCCTAGAGGGACAGGGTCTTAAGGCCCTCCACTTT. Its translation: CASSGSLEGQGLKALHF.

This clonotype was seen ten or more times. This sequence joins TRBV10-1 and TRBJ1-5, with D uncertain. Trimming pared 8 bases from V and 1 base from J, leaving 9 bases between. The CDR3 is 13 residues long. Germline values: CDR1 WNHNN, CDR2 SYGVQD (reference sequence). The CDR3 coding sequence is TGCGCCAGCCTGGAGGGAAGCAATCAGCCCCAGCATTTT. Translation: CASLEGSNQPQHF.

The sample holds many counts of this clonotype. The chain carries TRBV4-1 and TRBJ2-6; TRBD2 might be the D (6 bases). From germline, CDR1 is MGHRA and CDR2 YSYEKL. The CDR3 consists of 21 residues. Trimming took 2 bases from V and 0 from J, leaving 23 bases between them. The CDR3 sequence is CASSQRWGRGTVLSGANVLTF. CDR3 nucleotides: TGCGCCAGCAGCCAAAGATGGGGCCGCGGGACGGTTCTCTCTGGGGCCAACGTCCTGACTTTC.

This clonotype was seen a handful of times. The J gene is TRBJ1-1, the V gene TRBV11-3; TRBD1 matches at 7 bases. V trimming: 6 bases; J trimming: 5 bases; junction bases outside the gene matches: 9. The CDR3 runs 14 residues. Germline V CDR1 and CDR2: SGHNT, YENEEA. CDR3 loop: CASSPGGVRTEAFF. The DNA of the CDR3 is TGTGCCAGCAGTCCAGGGGGGGTAAGGACTGAAGCTTTCTTT.

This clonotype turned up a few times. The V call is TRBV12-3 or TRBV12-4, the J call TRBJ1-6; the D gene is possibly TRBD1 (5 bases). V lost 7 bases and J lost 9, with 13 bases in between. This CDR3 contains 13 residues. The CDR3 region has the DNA TGTGCCAGCACCGTCGAGACAGTTTCACCCCTCCACTTT. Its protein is CASTVETVSPLHF.

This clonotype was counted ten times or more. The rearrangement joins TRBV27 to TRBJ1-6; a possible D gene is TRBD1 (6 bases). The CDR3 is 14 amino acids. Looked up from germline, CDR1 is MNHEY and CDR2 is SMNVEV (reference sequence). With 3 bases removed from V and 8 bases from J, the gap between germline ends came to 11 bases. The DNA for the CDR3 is TGTGCCAGCAGTTTTGTAGGACAGTATTCACCCCTCCACTTT. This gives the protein CASSFVGQYSPLHF.

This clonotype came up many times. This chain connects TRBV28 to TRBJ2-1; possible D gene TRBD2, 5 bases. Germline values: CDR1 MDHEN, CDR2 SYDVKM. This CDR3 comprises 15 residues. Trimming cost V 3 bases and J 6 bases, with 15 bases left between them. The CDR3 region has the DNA TGTGCCAGCAGTTTTATCCGGGGAACCCCCAATGAGCAGTTCTTC. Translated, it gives CASSFIRGTPNEQFF.

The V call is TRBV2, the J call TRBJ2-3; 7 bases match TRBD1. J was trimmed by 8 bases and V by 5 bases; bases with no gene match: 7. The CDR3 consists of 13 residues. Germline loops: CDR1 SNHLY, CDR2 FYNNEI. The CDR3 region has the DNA TGTGCCAGCAGTCTACAGGGGAAGGGTACGCAGTATTTT. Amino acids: CASSLQGKGTQYF.